This entry lists 24 T cell receptor beta chains sequenced from one sample in a study of regulatory T cells in long-lasting Graves disease (dated by TCRdb to the early 2020s). The sample's time point, from its label and the paper: persistent/refractory GD, antithyroid drugs over 5 years with positive TRAb. For both TCR sequencing and RNA sequencing, RNA was extracted from PBMCs in TRIzol. Libraries came from multiplex PCR. Sequencing used an Illumina HiSeq 4000. CDR3 regions were amplified by Arm-PCR with iRepertoire HTBI primers to construct TCR beta libraries. TCRdb reanalyzed the raw reads on its own, using fastp at Q25 for trimming and MiXCR for clone calling, and kept in-frame beta chains. Rows are unified per CDR3 protein, each entry keeping the most common DNA and genes. For this sample there are over 350,000 distinct CDR3 sequences; around 20% appear just once. Under 25% of the sample rests with the top ten.

The specimen was peripheral blood mononuclear cells (PBMCs), collected when the disease was refractory, from a patient treated with antithyroid drugs. All receptors come from a female donor with Graves disease.

This clonotype was observed a handful of times. The chain combines TRBV4-3 with TRBJ2-7, with 9 bases matching TRBD2. Germline V gene data show CDR1 as LGHNA and CDR2 as YSLEER. The CDR3 length is 17 residues. Losses at the gene ends were 0 bases for V and 2 bases for J; bases not matched to a gene: 8. CDR3 sequence (DNA): TGCGCCAGCAGCCAAGATCTGGAGCTAGCGGGAACCTACGAGCAGTACTTC. Translated: CASSQDLELAGTYEQYF.

This clonotype showed up many times. The chain couples TRBV2 to TRBJ2-6; D uncertain. This CDR3 spans 15 amino acids. Germline values: CDR1 SNHLY, CDR2 FYNNEI. Trimming took 6 bases from V and 2 from J, leaving 11 bases between them. The DNA of the CDR3 is TGTGCCAGCAGGGATATAGTAGCTGGGGCCAACGTCCTGACTTTC. Residues: CASRDIVAGANVLTF. The whole variable domain, filled in from reference TRBV2 and TRBJ2-6, reads EPEVTQTPSHQVTQMGQEVILRCVPISNHLYFYWYRQILGQKVEFLVSFYNNEISEKSEIFDDQFSVERPDGSNFTLKIRSTKLEDSAMYFCASRDIVAGANVLTFGAGSRLTVL.

This clonotype was seen many times. The chain combines TRBV27 with TRBJ1-1; D gene unclear. Per the germline V gene, CDR1 is MNHEY and CDR2 is SMNVEV (reference sequence). Trimming removed 1 base at V and 0 bases at J, with 9 bases between. This CDR3 has 15 amino acids. The CDR3 region has the DNA TGTGCCAGCAGTTTATATAACAGCATGAACACTGAAGCTTTCTTT. This codes for CASSLYNSMNTEAFF.

This clonotype was detected ten times or more. This chain joins TRBV7-9 and TRBJ2-7; tentative D call: TRBD1 (6 bases). Germline-derived CDR1 and CDR2 are SEHNR and FQNEAQ (reference sequence). The V and J ends lost 4 bases and 2 bases respectively, with 18 bases between them. The CDR3 runs to 16 residues. CDR3 loop: CASSSPRQDRPYEQYF. CDR3 nucleotides: TGTGCCAGCAGCTCTCCACGACAGGACCGACCCTACGAGCAGTACTTC.

Concerning this clonotype itself: Being one base from a much bigger clone, this may be a read error. Since the CDR3 does not end with the conserved phenylalanine or tryptophan, this likely comes from a read error. This chain connects TRBV6-5 to TRBJ2-7, with TRBD2 matching over 12 bases. After removal of 0 bases from V and 2 bases from J, the junction contained 2 bases not matched to a gene. Germline CDR1 is MNHEY and CDR2 is SVGAGI. This CDR3 is 16 amino acids long. CDR3 sequence (DNA): TGTGCCAGCAGTTACTCGGCTAGCGGGAGGGCCTACGAGCAGTACTTA. Protein sequence: CASSYSASGRAYEQYL.

This clonotype was seen ten or more times. The V and J genes are TRBV5-6 and TRBJ2-5; TRBD2 is a possible D gene (5 bases). Trimming removed 0 bases at V and 5 bases at J, with 14 bases between. Per germline, CDR1 SGHDT and CDR2 YYEEEE. The CDR3 totals 15 residues. The CDR3 nucleotides are TGTGCCAGCAGCTTGGGCATAGGGAGAGCGGAGACCCAGTACTTC. This encodes CASSLGIGRAETQYF.

The chain combines TRBV6-2 or TRBV6-3 with TRBJ1-1; a weak D match, TRBD1 (6 bases). Per germline, CDR1 MNHEY and CDR2 SVGEGT. Trimming removed 4 bases from V and 0 bases from J, with 18 bases in between. This CDR3 region has 17 residues. CDR3 region: CASSFPGGGIMNTEAFF. Here the CDR3 DNA reads TGTGCCAGCAGTTTCCCTGGTGGGGGCATCATGAACACTGAAGCTTTCTTT.

There are many counts of this clonotype. The rearrangement joins TRBV28 to TRBJ1-1; 9 bases agree with TRBD1. V shed 5 bases and J 6 bases; nucleotides not matched to a gene: 7. CDR1 and CDR2 from the germline V gene are MDHEN and SYDVKM. The CDR3 loop spans 14 amino acids. The CDR3 spells CASSPGDRAAEAFF. The CDR3 bases are TGTGCCAGCAGTCCCGGGGACAGGGCAGCTGAAGCTTTCTTT.

This clonotype was recorded at least ten times. CDR3 nucleotide sequence: TGTGCCAGCAGTTTGCGATGGTCGGGTACGTCGGGTGAGCAGTACTTC. This codes for CASSLRWSGTSGEQYF. The chain uses TRBV27 and TRBJ2-7; unclear D gene. The CDR3 is 16 residues long. V was clipped by 3 bases and J by 7 bases, with 22 bases between them. Germline values: CDR1 MNHEY, CDR2 SMNVEV (reference sequence).

There are a few counts of this clonotype. The rearrangement joins TRBV6-1 to TRBJ1-5; perhaps TRBD1 as D (5 bases). The V end lost 7 bases, the J end lost 4 bases, and 17 bases lay between the germline ends. Looked up from germline, CDR1 is MNHNS and CDR2 is SASEGT. This CDR3 region has 15 residues. The CDR3, as DNA: TGTGCCAGCACCGACCATCGGGACCCTAATCAGCCCCAGCATTTT. It codes for CASTDHRDPNQPQHF.

The gene calls are TRBV7-8 and TRBJ2-5, with D possibly being TRBD2 (7 bases). The V end was cut by 3 bases, the J end by 3 bases, with 20 bases between. The germline CDR1 and CDR2 sequences are SGHVS and FQNEAQ. CDR3 length: 17 residues. CDR3 nucleotide sequence: TGTGCCAGCAGCTTGAGACAGGCAATGGGGACTAAAGAGACCCAGTACTTC. Its translation is CASSLRQAMGTKETQYF.

This clonotype showed up many times. The chain uses TRBV28 and TRBJ2-4; TRBD2 agrees at 9 bases. This CDR3 has 14 amino acids. Germline values: CDR1 MDHEN, CDR2 SYDVKM. Trimming cost V 3 bases and J 4 bases; bases outside gene matches: 1. The CDR3 here is CASSLTSGKNIQYF. CDR3 DNA sequence: TGTGCCAGCAGTTTGACTAGCGGAAAAAACATTCAGTACTTC.

This clonotype was found a few times. V and J are TRBV6-2 or TRBV6-3 and TRBJ1-1; D is perhaps TRBD1 (5 bases). V dropped 4 bases and J dropped 4 bases, with 10 bases sitting between them. Germline V gene sequence: CDR1 MNHEY, CDR2 SVGEGT. This CDR3 region has 13 residues. Here the CDR3 DNA reads TGTGCCAGCAGTTTGGGACCCGTCACTGAAGCTTTCTTT. Its translation is CASSLGPVTEAFF.

This clonotype has a count of ten or more. This chain links TRBV28 with TRBJ2-7, with TRBD1 matching 9 bases. CDR1 MDHEN and CDR2 SYDVKM come from the germline V gene. CDR3 length: 15 residues. V shed 5 bases, J shed 3 bases, and the junction held 8 bases outside the gene matches. The chain's CDR3 is CASSPPDRGIYEQYF. CDR3 coding DNA: TGTGCCAGCAGTCCACCGGACAGGGGCATCTACGAGCAGTACTTC. The full variable domain, with the rest looked up from reference TRBV28 and TRBJ2-7, is DVKVTQSSRYLVKRTGEKVFLECVQDMDHENMFWYRQDPGLGLRLIYFSYDVKMKEKGDIPEGYSVSREKKERFSLILESASTNQTSMYLCASSPPDRGIYEQYFGPGTRLTVT.

In this sample, this clonotype turned up a few times. The chain carries TRBV9 and TRBJ2-5; the D is unclear. The CDR3 has 16 amino acids. V was shortened by 2 bases and J by 7 bases, with 21 bases between the two germline ends. Germline loops: CDR1 SGDLS, CDR2 YYNGEE. CDR3 loop: CASSVPDGASPGTQYF. The CDR3 region has the DNA TGTGCCAGCAGCGTTCCGGATGGCGCCTCGCCGGGGACCCAGTACTTC.

This clonotype appeared a few times. This sequence joins TRBV30 and TRBJ1-1; D is uncertain. Germline V gives CDR1 GTSNPN, CDR2 SVGIG (reference sequence). V lost 7 bases and J lost 5, with 11 bases in between. This CDR3 region has 11 residues. The CDR3 region is CAYLGRTEAFF. The CDR3 DNA follows: TGTGCCTACCTAGGACGGACTGAAGCTTTCTTT.

This clonotype was detected only once. Possible read error: a much larger clone is one base away. This sequence joins TRBV6-5 and TRBJ2-5; D is tentatively TRBD1 or TRBD2 (6 bases each). CDR3 length: 17 residues. Germline values: CDR1 MNHEY, CDR2 SVGAGI. The CDR3 is CVSSYNSGGVRQETQYF. The DNA for the CDR3 is TGTGTCAGCAGTTACAACTCCGGGGGCGTTCGGCAAGAGACCCAGTACTTC.

This chain uses TRBV5-1 with TRBJ1-1, with 9 positions matching TRBD1. Losses at the gene ends were 4 bases for V and 3 bases for J; bases not matched to a gene: 7. The CDR3 runs to 15 residues. Germline V gene data show CDR1 as SGHRS and CDR2 as YFSETQ. This CDR3 is CASSPLDRGYTEAFF. For the CDR3, the DNA is TGCGCCAGCAGCCCCCTGGACAGGGGCTACACTGAAGCTTTCTTT.

This chain joins TRBV9 and TRBJ2-2; D may be TRBD2 (6 bases). Looked up from germline, CDR1 is SGDLS and CDR2 is YYNGEE. This CDR3 region has 13 residues. The V end was cut by 0 bases, the J end by 7 bases, with 7 bases between. CDR3 in amino acids: CASSVVEGGELFF. CDR3 in DNA: TGTGCCAGCAGCGTAGTGGAGGGCGGGGAGCTGTTTTTT.

This clonotype was seen only a few times. The chain is built from TRBV28 and TRBJ2-7, with D tentatively TRBD1 or TRBD2 (5 bases each). Trimming left V 6 bases short and J 4 bases short, with 22 bases between. This CDR3 comprises 16 residues. Germline V gives CDR1 MDHEN, CDR2 SYDVKM. The chain's CDR3 is CASRSLGTRKGYEQYF. The CDR3 DNA reads TGTGCCAGCAGGTCCTTGGGGACGCGGAAGGGGTACGAGCAGTACTTC.

Ten or more counts support this clonotype. The V gene is TRBV6-1, the J gene TRBJ2-7; TRBD2 might be the D (6 bases). Germline CDR1 MNHNS, CDR2 SASEGT. The V and J ends lost 6 bases and 3 bases respectively, with 9 bases between them. The length of the CDR3 is 12 residues. CDR3 DNA sequence: TGTGCCAGCAGCACGACTAGCTACGAGCAGTACTTC. Translated, it gives CASSTTSYEQYF.

This clonotype came up a few times. The rearrangement joins TRBV20-1 to TRBJ1-6, with no clear D. The CDR3 spans 14 residues. CDR1 is DFQATT, CDR2 SNEGSKA, per germline (reference sequence). V lost 3 bases, J lost 4 bases, and 10 bases lay in between. The chain's CDR3 is CSASPQQYNSPLHF. The CDR3 DNA reads as TGCAGTGCTAGCCCCCAGCAGTATAATTCACCCCTCCACTTT.

This clonotype was counted at least ten times. The rearrangement uses TRBV15 and TRBJ1-4; perhaps TRBD1 as D (5 bases). This CDR3 spans 16 amino acids. Germline values: CDR1 LNHNV, CDR2 YYDKDF (reference sequence). V was shortened by 0 bases and J by 6 bases, with 14 bases between the two germline ends. This CDR3 reads CATSRDKRGLDEKLFF. DNA for the CDR3: TGTGCCACCAGCAGAGATAAAAGGGGCTTGGATGAAAAACTGTTTTTT.

Points on this clonotype: It may be a read error: a sequence one base away is much more abundant. The V gene is TRBV2, the J gene TRBJ2-7, with D tentatively TRBD2 (5 bases). CDR3 length: 12 amino acids. CDR1 SNHLY and CDR2 FYNNEI come from the germline V gene. CDR3 loop: CASSEVRAEQNF. CDR3 in DNA: TGTGCCAGCAGTGAAGTGAGGGCGGAGCAGAACTTC. Filled out from reference TRBV2 and TRBJ2-7, the complete variable domain reads EPEVTQTPSHQVTQMGQEVILRCVPISNHLYFYWYRQILGQKVEFLVSFYNNEISEKSEIFDDQFSVERPDGSNFTLKIRSTKLEDSAMYFCASSEVRAEQNFGPGTRLTVT.